The T cell receptor (beta chain) under discussion was sequenced for a study of shared clonotypes between healthy human individuals. In the study overall: Per-donor plates numbered three CD4 naive, three CD4 memory, two CD8 naive and one CD8 memory.

TCRdb's table, derived via immunoSEQ multiplex PCR, lists solely in-frame clones and lacks some. This table holds around 1.9 million clones, about 93% found once. As defined, naive CD8 cells were CD45RO-negative and positively selected for CCR7, with terminally differentiated effector memory CD45RA+ cells excluded. The germline V gene has CDR1 SQVTM and CDR2 ANQGSEA. The V segment lost 4 bases and the J segment 1 base; nucleotides outside the gene matches: 6. The length of the CDR3 is 14 residues. As for this clone: The sample contains more than one DNA sequence encoding this CDR3.

The rearrangement uses TRBV29-1 and TRBJ2-7; 8 nucleotides line up with TRBD1. This clonotype was obtained from a man between 18 and 35 years old in good health. Some clones in this sample may be carry-over from other donors' samples. The material sequenced was naive CD8+ T cells from PBMCs. The CDR3 loop is CSVVGTGGSYEQYF. CDR3 coding DNA: TGCAGCGTTGTTGGGACAGGCGGATCCTACGAGCAGTACTTC.